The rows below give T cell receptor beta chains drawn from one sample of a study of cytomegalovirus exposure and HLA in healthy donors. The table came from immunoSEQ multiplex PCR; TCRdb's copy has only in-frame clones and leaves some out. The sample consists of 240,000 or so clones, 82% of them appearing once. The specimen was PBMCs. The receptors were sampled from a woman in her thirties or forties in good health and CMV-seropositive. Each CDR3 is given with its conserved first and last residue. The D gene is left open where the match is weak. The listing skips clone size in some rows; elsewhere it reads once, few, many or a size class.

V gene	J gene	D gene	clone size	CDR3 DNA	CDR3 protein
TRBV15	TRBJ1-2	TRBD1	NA	TGTGCCACCAGCAGACAACCGACGGGACAGGGTCGTCGCTACACCTTC	CATSRQPTGQGRRYTF
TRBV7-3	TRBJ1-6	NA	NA	TGTGCCAGCAGCTTATATGGGGGCCAGAATTCACCCCTCCACTTT	CASSLYGGQNSPLHF
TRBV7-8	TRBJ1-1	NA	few	TGTGCCAGCAGCGTACAAGGCGGACATTACCCCACTGAAGCTTTCTTT	CASSVQGGHYPTEAFF
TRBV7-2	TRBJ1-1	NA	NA	TGTGCCAGCAGCCCCCGGGGTCGTTGGAACACTGAAGCTTTCTTT	CASSPRGRWNTEAFF
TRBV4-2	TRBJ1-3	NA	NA	TGTGCCAGCAGCCAAGAACCGGCGGCGGAAGGAAACACCATATATTTT	CASSQEPAAEGNTIYF
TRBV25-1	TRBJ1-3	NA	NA	TGTGCCAGCAGTGCCTCCTTCTCTGGAAACACCATATATTTT	CASSASFSGNTIYF
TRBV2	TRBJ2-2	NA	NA	TGTGCCAGCAGCTCGGAGATAGGCACCGGGGAGCTGTTTTTT	CASSSEIGTGELFF
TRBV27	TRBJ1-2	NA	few	TGTGCCAGCAGTTTAGGGGGGGCGGGGAACTATGGCTACACCTTC	CASSLGGAGNYGYTF
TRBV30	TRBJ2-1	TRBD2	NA	TGTGCCTGGAGTCAGCGGGGGATCTCCTACAATGAGCAGTTCTTC	CAWSQRGISYNEQFF
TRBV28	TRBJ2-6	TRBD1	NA	TGTGCCAGCAGAAACAGGGGACCCCAATCTGGGGCCAACGTCCTGACTTTC	CASRNRGPQSGANVLTF
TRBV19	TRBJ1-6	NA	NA	TGTGCCAGTAGTGGAGGTCGGTCTAGGGATTCACCCCTCCACTTT	CASSGGRSRDSPLHF
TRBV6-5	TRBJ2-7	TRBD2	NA	TGTGCCAGCAGTCCCGGGAGGACCTACGAGCAGTACTTC	CASSPGRTYEQYF
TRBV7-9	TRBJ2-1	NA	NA	TGTGCCAGCAGCCCGAATGAGCAGTTCTTC	CASSPNEQFF
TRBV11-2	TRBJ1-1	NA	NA	TGTGCCAGCAGCCCCTCCGGGGTTGGGGGCATTGAAGCTTTCTTT	CASSPSGVGGIEAFF
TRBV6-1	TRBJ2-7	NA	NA	TGTGCCAGCAGTGAAGCGGTCCTAGCGCTTTTCGAGCAGTACTTC	CASSEAVLALFEQYF
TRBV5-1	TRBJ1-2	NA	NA	TGCGCCAGCAGCTTGGACAGTGGCTATGGCTACACCTTC	CASSLDSGYGYTF
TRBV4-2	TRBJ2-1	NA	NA	TGTGCCAGCAGCCAAGAGGTATTGGCCCAGGGGCATGAGCAGTTCTTC	CASSQEVLAQGHEQFF
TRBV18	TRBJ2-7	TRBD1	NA	TGTGCCAGCTCCCCCGGGACAGTCATCTACGAGCAGTACTTC	CASSPGTVIYEQYF
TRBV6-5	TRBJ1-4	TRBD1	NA	TGTGCCAGCAGCCCCACTTACAGGGGGAATGAAAAACTGTTTTTT	CASSPTYRGNEKLFF
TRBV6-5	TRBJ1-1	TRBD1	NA	TGTGCCAGCAGAGGACAGGGCGGGAACACTGAAGCTTTCTTT	CASRGQGGNTEAFF
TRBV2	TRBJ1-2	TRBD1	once	TGTGCCAGCAGTGATTACGACAGGGCAATTGGCTACACCTTC	CASSDYDRAIGYTF
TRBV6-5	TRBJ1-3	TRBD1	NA	TGTGCCAGCAGTTACTCCACAGGGGCCCCCGAGGACACCATATATTTT	CASSYSTGAPEDTIYF
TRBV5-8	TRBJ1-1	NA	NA	TGTGCCAGCAGCTTGGGGAGGGTTGAAGTCACTGAAGCTTTCTTT	CASSLGRVEVTEAFF
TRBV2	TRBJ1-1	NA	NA	TGTGCCAGCAGTGTCGGGGCTGGAGGGACTGAAGCTTTCTTT	CASSVGAGGTEAFF
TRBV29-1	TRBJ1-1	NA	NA	TGCAGCTCCACCGGATCATCGTGGCGGGGGAGTGAAGCTTTCTTT	CSSTGSSWRGSEAFF
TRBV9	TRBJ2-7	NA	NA	TGTGCCAGCAGCGTAGATCGGACTTCCTACGAGCAGTACTTC	CASSVDRTSYEQYF
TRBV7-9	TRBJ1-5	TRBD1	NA	TGTGCCAGCAGCTTGACAGGGGGCGATCAGCCCCAGCATTTT	CASSLTGGDQPQHF
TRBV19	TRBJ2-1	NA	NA	TGTGCCAGTAGTAATGGGTTTGATAAGGGGTTTGAGCAGTTCTTC	CASSNGFDKGFEQFF
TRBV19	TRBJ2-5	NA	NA	TGTGCCAGTAGTTCCAAGGGGTGGGGAGAGACCCAGTACTTC	CASSSKGWGETQYF
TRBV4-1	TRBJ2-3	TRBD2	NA	TGCGCCAGCAGCCAAGATGCGGGGGGCCTATCAGATACGCAGTATTTT	CASSQDAGGLSDTQYF
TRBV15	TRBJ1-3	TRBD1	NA	TGTGCCACCAGCGGGGGGACAGGGGGTTTTGGAAACACCATATATTTT	CATSGGTGGFGNTIYF
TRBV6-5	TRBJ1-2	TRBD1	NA	TGTGCCAGCAGGGTGGGACAGGGATCTGGCTACACCTTC	CASRVGQGSGYTF
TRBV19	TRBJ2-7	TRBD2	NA	TGTGCCAGTAGTATGCTAGCGGGAGGGATCTACGAGCAGTACTTC	CASSMLAGGIYEQYF
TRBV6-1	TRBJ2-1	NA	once	TGTGCCAGTGGGAGTTCCTACAATGAGCAGTTCTTC	CASGSSYNEQFF
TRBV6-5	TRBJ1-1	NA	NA	TGTGCCAGCAGTTCCCTCATTCTAAGCACTGAAGCTTTCTTT	CASSSLILSTEAFF
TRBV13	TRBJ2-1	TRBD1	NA	TGTGCCAGCAGCACCCCCCGGGACAGGGGATACAATGAGCAGTTCTTC	CASSTPRDRGYNEQFF
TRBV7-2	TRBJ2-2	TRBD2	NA	TGTGCCAGCAGCTTTGTAGCGGGAGGGAACACCGGGGAGCTGTTTTTT	CASSFVAGGNTGELFF
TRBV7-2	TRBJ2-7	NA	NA	TGTGCCACACGGGGACAAACCTACGAGCAGTACTTC	CATRGQTYEQYF
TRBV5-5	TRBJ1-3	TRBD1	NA	TGTGCCAGCAGCTTACGCGGGACAGGACTTTCCTCTGGAAACACCATATATTTT	CASSLRGTGLSSGNTIYF
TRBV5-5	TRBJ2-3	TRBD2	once	TGTGCCAGCACCCACCGCATAGCGGGGGTTTCAGATACGCAGTATTTT	CASTHRIAGVSDTQYF
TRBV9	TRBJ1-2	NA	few	TGTGCCAGCAGCGCAGCGGCGGCGGATGGCTACACCTTC	CASSAAAADGYTF
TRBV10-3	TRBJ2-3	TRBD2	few	TGTGCCATCAGTCGACTAGCGGGGGGACCAGATACGCAGTATTTT	CAISRLAGGPDTQYF
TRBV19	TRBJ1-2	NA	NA	TGTGCCAGTAGTATAGAGGGGGCTATAAGCTATGGCTACACCTTC	CASSIEGAISYGYTF
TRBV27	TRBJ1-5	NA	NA	TGTGCCAGCAGTCCTTCCGCGGGGGCCGGCAATCAGCCCCAGCATTTT	CASSPSAGAGNQPQHF
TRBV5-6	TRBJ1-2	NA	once	TGTGCCAGCAGCTTGGGACTTTGGGGCTACACCTTC	CASSLGLWGYTF
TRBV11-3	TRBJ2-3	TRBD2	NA	TGTGCCAGCAGCACGTGGAGTGGGACTAACACAGATACGCAGTATTTT	CASSTWSGTNTDTQYF
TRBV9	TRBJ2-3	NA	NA	TGTGCCAGCAGCGTAAGAATGGGCCCCACAGATACGCAGTATTTT	CASSVRMGPTDTQYF
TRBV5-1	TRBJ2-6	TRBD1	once	TGCGCCAGCAGCTTGCTGGACAGGAGCTCTGGGGCCAACGTCCTGACTTTC	CASSLLDRSSGANVLTF
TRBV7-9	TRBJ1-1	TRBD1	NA	TGTGCCAGCAGCTTTTACAGGGGAGCTTTCTTT	CASSFYRGAFF
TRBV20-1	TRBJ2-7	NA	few	TGCAGTGCTAGATCCTTGTACGAGCAGTACTTC	CSARSLYEQYF
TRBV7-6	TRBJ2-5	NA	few	TGTGCCAGCAGCTTAGCAAGGGGAGAGACCCAGTACTTC	CASSLARGETQYF
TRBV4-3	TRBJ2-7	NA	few	TGCGCCAGCAGCCAAGGACGGAGCTACGAGCAGTACTTC	CASSQGRSYEQYF
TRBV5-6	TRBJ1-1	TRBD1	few	TGTGCCAGCAGCTTCGACAGGGACACTGAAGCTTTCTTT	CASSFDRDTEAFF
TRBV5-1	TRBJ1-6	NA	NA	TGCGCCAGCAGCCCCTCGCCGTTGAGGTCACCCCTCCACTTT	CASSPSPLRSPLHF
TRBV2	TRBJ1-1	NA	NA	TGTGCCAGCAGTGAAGCGCGGGGGGCTAACACTGAAGCTTTCTTT	CASSEARGANTEAFF
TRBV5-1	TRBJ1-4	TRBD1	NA	TGCGCCAGCAGCTTGGAGGGACAGCCAAATGAAAAACTGTTTTTT	CASSLEGQPNEKLFF
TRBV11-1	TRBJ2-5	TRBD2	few	TGTGCCAGCAGCCCTACTGCGGGGGGGCAAGAGACCCAGTACTTC	CASSPTAGGQETQYF
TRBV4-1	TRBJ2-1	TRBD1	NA	TGCGCCAGCAGCCGCGCCGGGACAGGGATTGGAGGTGAGCAGTTCTTC	CASSRAGTGIGGEQFF
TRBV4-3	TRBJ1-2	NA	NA	TGCGCCAGCAGCCAAGAGATAACAGGCGTAAACTATGGCTACACCTTC	CASSQEITGVNYGYTF